These 22 T cell receptor beta chains were sequenced from one sample in a study of blood T cell repertoires in COVID-19. Produced via immunoSEQ multiplex PCR; TCRdb's table is partial and in-frame only. The repertoire holds about 56,000 clones, more than 80% seen once, with around 20% in the top ten. The sequenced material came from peripheral blood. All receptors derive from a human donor in a cohort sampled during active COVID-19.

This sequence joins TRBV30 and TRBJ1-2; D is possibly TRBD1 (5 bases). CDR3 length equals 14 residues. V was cut by 0 bases and J by 7 bases, with 15 bases left in between. Germline V gene data show CDR1 as GTSNPN and CDR2 as SVGIG (reference sequence). The CDR3 is CAWSVFPGQRGYTF. CDR3 nucleotides: TGTGCCTGGAGTGTATTTCCAGGGCAACGTGGCTACACCTTC.

V gene TRBV19 combines with J gene TRBJ1-3; TRBD1 agrees at 9 bases. With 4 bases clipped from V and 2 bases from J, the junction kept 15 bases outside the gene matches. CDR3 length: 19 amino acids. Germline CDR1 LNHDA, CDR2 SQIVND (reference sequence). The CDR3 reads CASSKEARDREPAGNTIYF. CDR3 DNA: TGTGCCAGTAGTAAGGAGGCCCGGGACAGGGAGCCCGCTGGAAACACCATATATTTT.

The rearrangement joins TRBV7-2 to TRBJ2-5, with TRBD2 identical over 7 bases. Germline CDR1 SGHTA, CDR2 FQGNSA. The V segment lost 5 bases and the J segment 5 bases; nucleotides outside the gene matches: 11. The CDR3 runs 15 residues. Here the CDR3 reads CASSRGRGREETQYF. The DNA for the CDR3 is TGTGCCAGCAGCCGGGGGAGGGGACGGGAGGAGACCCAGTACTTC.

This clone was seen just once. This chain connects TRBV7-3 to TRBJ1-6; possibly TRBD1 for D (6 bases). CDR1 and CDR2 (germline): SGHTA, FQGTGA. With 5 bases removed from V and 7 bases from J, the gap between germline ends came to 12 bases. The CDR3 extends over 14 amino acids. The DNA for the CDR3 is TGTGCCAGCAGCCCCGGGACAACGAATTCACCCCTCCACTTT. This gives the protein CASSPGTTNSPLHF.

The J gene is TRBJ1-4, the V gene TRBV2; 7 bases match TRBD1. CDR3 length equals 17 residues. The V gene's germline CDR1 is SNHLY and CDR2 FYNNEI. Trimming took 4 bases from V and 0 from J; bases not matched to a gene: 8. The CDR3 sequence: CASSVDRDSPTNEKLFF. In DNA, the CDR3 is TGTGCCAGCAGTGTCGACAGGGACTCTCCAACTAATGAAAAACTGTTTTTT. The full variable domain, in which reference TRBV2 and TRBJ1-4 provide the parts outside the CDR3, is EPEVTQTPSHQVTQMGQEVILRCVPISNHLYFYWYRQILGQKVEFLVSFYNNEISEKSEIFDDQFSVERPDGSNFTLKIRSTKLEDSAMYFCASSVDRDSPTNEKLFFGSGTQLSVL.

The chain has TRBV18 and TRBJ2-1; perhaps TRBD2 as D (5 bases). The V and J ends lost 5 bases and 10 bases respectively, with 12 bases between them. The CDR3 runs 12 residues. Germline V gene data show CDR1 as KGHSH and CDR2 as LQKENI. This CDR3 is CASSSSTTEQFF. For the CDR3, the DNA is TGTGCCAGCTCATCCTCGACTACGGAGCAGTTCTTC.

The chain is built from TRBV5-6 and TRBJ2-7, with D possibly matching TRBD1 (5 bases). CDR3 length: 14 amino acids. Germline V lookup: CDR1 SGHDT, CDR2 YYEEEE. The V and J ends lost 2 bases and 0 bases respectively, with 9 bases between them. Written as DNA, the CDR3 is TGTGCCAGCAGCTTCGACAGCCTCTCCTACGAGCAGTACTTC. Protein sequence: CASSFDSLSYEQYF. The complete variable domain, with remaining parts taken from reference TRBV5-6 and TRBJ2-7, reads DAGVTQSPTHLIKTRGQQVTLRCSPKSGHDTVSWYQQALGQGPQFIFQYYEEEERQRGNFPDRFSGHQFPNYSSELNVNALLLGDSALYLCASSFDSLSYEQYFGPGTRLTVT.

This clone came up a few times. The gene calls are TRBV25-1 and TRBJ2-5, with 7 bases aligning to TRBD1. Germline V gene lookup returns CDR1 MGHDK and CDR2 SYGVNS. The CDR3 totals 15 residues. V was clipped by 3 bases and J by 1 base; unmatched bases: 5. CDR3 region: CASSDPDRLQETQYF. CDR3 bases: TGTGCCAGCAGTGACCCGGACAGGCTCCAAGAGACCCAGTACTTC.

The chain has TRBV4-1 and TRBJ1-2; unclear D gene. This CDR3 region has 12 residues. Germline CDR1 reads MGHRA; CDR2 reads YSYEKL. Deletions cut 1 base from V and 5 bases from J, with 5 bases between. The DNA for the CDR3 is TGCGCCAGCAGCCAAGGGCTGTATGGCTACACCTTC. Protein product: CASSQGLYGYTF.

This clone was counted a single time. The chain employs TRBV5-1 and TRBJ1-6; 7 nucleotides agree with TRBD1. The CDR3 has 15 amino acids. The V gene's germline CDR1 is SGHRS and CDR2 YFSETQ. V trimming: 3 bases; J trimming: 10 bases; junction bases outside the gene matches: 10. CDR3 in DNA: TGCGCCAGCAGCTCGGGACAGCTAACAGTATCACCCCTCCACTTT. It translates to CASSSGQLTVSPLHF.

In its sample, this clone was seen a few times. At one boundary the junction diverges from the germline segment, which might be a read error. The chain links TRBV7-7 to TRBJ2-5, with D possibly TRBD1 on 6 matching bases. The CDR3 has 15 residues. CDR1 SSHAT and CDR2 FNYEAQ come from the germline V gene (reference sequence). CDR3 loop: CASSLQAGESETQYF. CDR3 coding DNA: TGTGCTAGCAGCTTACAGGCAGGGGAATCGGAGACCCAGTACTTC.

This chain uses TRBV6-5 with TRBJ2-7, with D possibly TRBD2 on 6 matching bases. The CDR3 contains 15 residues. CDR1 is MNHEY and CDR2 is SVGAGI in the germline V gene. V lost 0 bases to trimming and J lost 0 bases, with 9 bases between them. CDR3 amino acids: CASSYSGGRSYEQYF. The CDR3, as DNA: TGTGCCAGCAGTTACTCCGGGGGACGCTCCTACGAGCAGTACTTC.

CDR3 protein: CASRRTGDEKLFF. CDR3 bases: TGTGCCAGCCGACGGACAGGGGATGAAAAACTGTTTTTT. The J gene is TRBJ1-4, the V gene TRBV25-1, with TRBD1 identical over 9 bases. Looked up from germline, CDR1 is MGHDK and CDR2 is SYGVNS. The CDR3 runs to 13 residues. J lost 6 bases, V lost 8 bases, and 4 bases had no gene match.

The V and J genes are TRBV5-4 and TRBJ2-1; 8 bases are a match to TRBD2. Germline V gene lookup returns CDR1 SGHNT and CDR2 YYREEE (reference sequence). V lost 4 bases, J lost 3 bases, and 12 bases stayed unmatched. This CDR3 contains 17 residues. This chain's CDR3 is CASSPSSGGLYYNEQFF. CDR3 sequence (DNA): TGTGCCAGCAGCCCCTCGTCGGGGGGGCTTTACTACAATGAGCAGTTCTTC.

This chain joins TRBV2 and TRBJ1-2, with D perhaps matching TRBD1 (6 bases). Germline CDR1 is SNHLY and CDR2 is FYNNEI. The CDR3 spans 12 residues. Trimming removed 6 bases at V and 8 bases at J, with 13 bases between. The CDR3 DNA sequence: TGTGCCAGCAGCGAGGGGGTCTGGGGCTACACCTTC. Amino acids: CASSEGVWGYTF.

CDR3 sequence (DNA): TGTGCCAGCAGGGACCAGGGGGTGGGCAATCAGCCCCAGCATTTT. Translated: CASRDQGVGNQPQHF. V is TRBV27 and J is TRBJ1-5; 7 nucleotides line up with TRBD1. Looked up from germline, CDR1 is MNHEY and CDR2 is SMNVEV (reference sequence). V was pared by 6 bases and J by 2 bases, with 7 bases of the junction left unmatched. CDR3 length equals 15 residues.

The chain is built from TRBV19 and TRBJ2-2, with D possibly TRBD2 on 7 matching bases. The CDR3 loop spans 16 amino acids. The germline gives CDR1 LNHDA, CDR2 SQIVND (reference sequence). V lost 5 bases, J lost 6 bases, and 19 bases lay in between. CDR3 loop: CASSSPAGARPGELFF. For the CDR3, the DNA is TGTGCCAGTAGTTCGCCGGCGGGGGCCCGCCCCGGGGAGCTGTTTTTT.

This clone was seen a single time. The V call is TRBV3-1 (or the pseudogene TRBV3-2), the J call TRBJ1-4; D is possibly TRBD1 (6 bases). CDR1 is LGHDT and CDR2 is YNNKEL in the germline V gene (reference sequence). This CDR3 region has 14 residues. V dropped 1 base and J dropped 7 bases, with 10 bases sitting between them. CDR3 sequence: CASSQAGAGEKLFF. In DNA, the CDR3 is TGTGCCAGCAGCCAAGCAGGGGCGGGTGAAAAACTGTTTTTT.

The chain employs TRBV11-2 and TRBJ2-1; D is unresolved. The V end was cut by 4 bases, the J end by 8 bases, with 18 bases between. Germline V gene sequence: CDR1 SGHAT, CDR2 FQNNGV. The CDR3 runs to 15 residues. In nucleotides, the CDR3 is TGTGCCAGCAGCTCCTCCGGGTCGGTACAATATGAGCAGTTCTTC. Its translation: CASSSSGSVQYEQFF.

The chain has TRBV18 and TRBJ2-5; D unresolved. Germline CDR1 reads KGHSH; CDR2 reads LQKENI. The CDR3 contains 12 residues. Trimming removed 2 bases at V and 5 bases at J, with 6 bases between. The CDR3 nucleotides are TGTGCCAGCTCACCAAACGAGGAGACCCAGTACTTC. It yields the protein CASSPNEETQYF. Filled out from reference TRBV18 and TRBJ2-5, the complete variable domain reads NAGVMQNPRHLVRRRGQEARLRCSPMKGHSHVYWYRQLPEEGLKFMVYLQKENIIDESGMPKERFSAEFPKEGPSILRIQQVVRGDSAAYFCASSPNEETQYFGPGTRLLVL.

The genes are TRBV18 and TRBJ1-2; 9 bases are a match to TRBD1. Germline values: CDR1 KGHSH, CDR2 LQKENI. V was clipped by 3 bases and J by 7 bases; unmatched bases: 6. The CDR3 contains 14 residues. CDR3 in amino acids: CASSPGQGVLGYTF. As DNA, the CDR3 is TGTGCCAGCTCACCGGGACAGGGTGTCCTTGGCTACACCTTC.

The V and J genes are TRBV4-1 and TRBJ2-5; 12 bases map to TRBD1. Unmatched junction bases numbered 16, after V lost 3 bases and J lost 5 bases. Germline V CDR1 and CDR2: MGHRA, YSYEKL. This CDR3 has 19 amino acids. The CDR3 is CASSHPPGTGGDSGETQYF. DNA of the CDR3: TGCGCCAGCAGCCACCCACCGGGGACAGGGGGCGATTCGGGGGAGACCCAGTACTTC.